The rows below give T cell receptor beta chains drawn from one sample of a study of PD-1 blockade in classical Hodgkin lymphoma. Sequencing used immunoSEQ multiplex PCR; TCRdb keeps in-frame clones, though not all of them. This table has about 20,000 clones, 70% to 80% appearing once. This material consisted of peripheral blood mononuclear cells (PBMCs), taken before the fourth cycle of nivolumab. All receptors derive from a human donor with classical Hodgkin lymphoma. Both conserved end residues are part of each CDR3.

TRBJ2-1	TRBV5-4	CASSLRSSYNEQFF
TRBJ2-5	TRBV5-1	CASSLALRGWETQYF
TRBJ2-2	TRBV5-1	CASSLGDATGELFF
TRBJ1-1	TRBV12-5	CASGFSPGRVAFF
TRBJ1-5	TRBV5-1	CASSPGQGNQPQHF
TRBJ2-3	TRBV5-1	CASRVGLADTDTQYF
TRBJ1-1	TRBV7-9	CASRSGAEAFF
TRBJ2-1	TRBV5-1	CASSLDGGPNNEQFF
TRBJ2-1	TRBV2	CASAARTGNEQFF
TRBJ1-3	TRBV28	CASSLGPAGGRVGNTIYF
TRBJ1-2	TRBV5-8	CASAFSGTVYGYTF
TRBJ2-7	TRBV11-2	CASSLNVLGLAASTYEQYF
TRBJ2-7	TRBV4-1	CASSLGPLRSYEQYF
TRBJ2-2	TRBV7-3	CASSLTPTGELFF
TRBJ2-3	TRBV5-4	CASSLEGAKDTQYF
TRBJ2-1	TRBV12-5	CASGLYGYNEQFF
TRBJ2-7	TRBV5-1	CASSLDRAPDEQYF
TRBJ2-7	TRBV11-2	CASSLLGLAGVDEQYF